Given below is one TCR beta chain in context. The source of the sample is a study of technical replicates of blood from a few donors. This CDR3 spans 13 amino acids. V shed 4 bases and J shed 6 bases, with 13 bases lying between them. Germline assignment: CDR1 SGDLS and CDR2 YYNGEE. Profiled with immunoSEQ multiplex PCR; TCRdb holds only in-frame clones, not every one. Among approximately 79,000 clones listed, approximately 96% were seen once. The genes are TRBV9 and TRBJ1-1; a weak D match, TRBD1 (5 bases). The receptor was derived from a human donor in good health. The specimen was T cells isolated from PBMCs. DNA for the CDR3: TGTGCCAGCAGCCCCCTAGGGGAAGCTGAAGCTTTCTTT. Its translation: CASSPLGEAEAFF.